These 14 T cell receptor beta chains came from one sample sequenced in a study of shared clonotypes between healthy human individuals. Assay used: immunoSEQ multiplex PCR; TCRdb lists only in-frame clones, some missing. Found here are fewer than 2.5 million clones, 80% to 95% of them singletons; the top ten hold 0.36%. The sample comprised naive CD4+ T cells from PBMCs. The subset was: CD45RA+ positively selected. These receptors came from a man in his late teens or twenties in good health. Some clones in this sample may be carry-over from other donors' samples.

The CDR3 DNA reads as TGTGCCTGGAGTGTTGGTTATGGTGAAAAACTGTTTTTT. Residues: CAWSVGYGEKLFF. This rearrangement joins TRBV30 to TRBJ1-4; D is undetermined. This CDR3 region has 13 residues. The ends were cut back, 0 bases at V and 7 bases at J, with 9 bases in the middle. Germline CDR1 is GTSNPN and CDR2 is SVGIG (reference sequence).

The chain carries TRBV7-9 and TRBJ1-2; the match to TRBD1 covers 11 bases. V was pared by 5 bases and J by 3 bases, with 5 bases of the junction left unmatched. CDR1 is SEHNR and CDR2 is FQNEAQ in the germline V gene (reference sequence). The CDR3 extends over 15 amino acids. CDR3 coding DNA: TGTGCCAGCAGCCCAAGGACAGGGGGCGACTATGGCTACACCTTC. Translation gives CASSPRTGGDYGYTF.

With respect to this clone: The same CDR3 also results from other DNA sequences found in this sample. The CDR3 here is CASRGLAANTGELFF. The CDR3 nucleotides read TGTGCCAGCCGAGGACTAGCGGCCAACACCGGGGAGCTGTTTTTT. The rearrangement uses TRBV6-1 and TRBJ2-2, with 10 bases matching TRBD2. Germline V gene data show CDR1 as MNHNS and CDR2 as SASEGT. J was trimmed by 2 bases and V by 8 bases; bases with no gene match: 5. The CDR3 runs 15 residues.

The V call is TRBV6-1, the J call TRBJ1-1; D is uncertain. Germline V gene sequence: CDR1 MNHNS, CDR2 SASEGT. CDR3 length equals 12 residues. V was cut by 7 bases and J by 2 bases, with 8 bases left in between. The DNA of the CDR3 is TGTGCCAGCAATCTGGTTAACACTGAAGCTTTCTTT. Its protein is CASNLVNTEAFF.

The chain has TRBV7-6 and TRBJ2-7; 9 bases are shared with TRBD2. Germline-derived CDR1 and CDR2 are SGHVS and FNYEAQ. With 2 bases clipped from V and 5 bases from J, the junction kept 1 base outside the gene matches. This CDR3 is built from 13 residues. The CDR3 region is CASSLRLADEQYF. In DNA form, the CDR3 reads TGTGCCAGCAGCTTACGACTAGCGGACGAGCAGTACTTC. Full variable domain (outside the CDR3, taken from reference TRBV7-6 and TRBJ2-7): GAGVSQSPRYKVTKRGQDVALRCDPISGHVSLYWYRQALGQGPEFLTYFNYEAQQDKSGLPNDRFSAERPEGSISTLTIQRTEQRDSAMYRCASSLRLADEQYFGPGTRLTVT.

This rearrangement joins TRBV6-1 to TRBJ2-7, with a tentative D call TRBD1 (5 bases). Germline V gene lookup returns CDR1 MNHNS and CDR2 SASEGT. Between the trimmed V and J ends, which lost 3 bases and 4 bases, there was a span of 10 bases. The length of the CDR3 is 13 residues. CDR3 amino acids: CASSEAGWYEQYF. The CDR3 DNA follows: TGTGCCAGCAGTGAGGCAGGGTGGTACGAGCAGTACTTC.

The chain carries TRBV4-2 and TRBJ2-7, with TRBD2 as a possible D gene (6 bases). The CDR3 is 15 residues long. The V end was cut by 4 bases, the J end by 3 bases, with 16 bases between. Germline V lookup: CDR1 LGHNA, CDR2 YNFKEQ. This chain's CDR3 is CASSPKPSAYYEQYF. In DNA, the CDR3 is TGTGCCAGCAGCCCCAAACCTAGCGCATACTACGAGCAGTACTTC.

The V and J genes are TRBV18 and TRBJ1-2; 8 bases map to TRBD1. The CDR3 consists of 15 residues. Trimming took 6 bases from V and 4 from J; bases not matched to a gene: 10. Germline V gene lookup returns CDR1 KGHSH and CDR2 LQKENI. CDR3 in DNA: TGTGCCAGCTCCCCCGGACAGGGAAGCATCTATGGCTACACCTTC. Amino acid sequence: CASSPGQGSIYGYTF.

V usage is TRBV19 and J usage is TRBJ2-2, with 7 bases identical to TRBD1. Germline CDR1 and CDR2: LNHDA and SQIVND (reference sequence). CDR3 length: 15 amino acids. V lost 5 bases to trimming and J lost 1 base; unmatched junction nucleotides: 4. The CDR3 DNA is TGTGCCAGTAGTGTGACAGGGAAGAACACCGGGGAGCTGTTTTTT. It is translated as CASSVTGKNTGELFF.

CDR3 region: CASSGPNRAMKLFF. The CDR3 DNA is TGTGCCAGCAGCGGACCGAACAGGGCTATGAAACTGTTTTTT. The chain links TRBV2 to TRBJ1-4; tentative D call: TRBD1 (6 bases). Trimming cost V 6 bases and J 11 bases, with 19 bases left between them. Per germline, CDR1 SNHLY and CDR2 FYNNEI. The CDR3 is 14 amino acids.

Notes on this clone: Other DNA sequences in the same sample also yield this CDR3. The V gene is TRBV18, the J gene TRBJ1-4; D gene uncertain. V lost 2 bases and J lost 5, with 9 bases in between. Germline V CDR1 and CDR2: KGHSH, LQKENI. This CDR3 has 14 residues. The CDR3, as DNA: TGTGCCAGCTCACCAGGGGTGGGGAATGAAAAACTGTTTTTT. Translating gives CASSPGVGNEKLFF.

The V gene is TRBV6-5, the J gene TRBJ2-1, with D perhaps TRBD1 or TRBD2 (5 bases each). V lost 4 bases to trimming and J lost 7 bases, with 14 bases between them. The CDR3 has 14 residues. CDR1 MNHEY and CDR2 SVGAGI come from the germline V gene. The CDR3 DNA is TGTGCCAGCAGTTTAGAAAGGGGAGCGAATGAGCAGTTCTTC. Amino acids: CASSLERGANEQFF.

The chain employs TRBV7-9 and TRBJ2-5; no firm D call. Trimming removed 3 bases from V and 3 bases from J, with 8 bases in between. Germline V lookup: CDR1 SEHNR, CDR2 FQNEAQ (reference sequence). This CDR3 comprises 13 residues. The chain's CDR3 is CASSFLREETQYF. The CDR3 DNA reads TGTGCCAGCAGCTTTCTCCGGGAAGAGACCCAGTACTTC.

The chain couples TRBV11-3 to TRBJ2-5; 8 nucleotides align to TRBD2. The CDR3 has 15 residues. Germline V gives CDR1 SGHNT, CDR2 YENEEA. Trimming at V came to 5 bases and at J to 5 bases, leaving 10 bases not matched to a gene. CDR3 coding DNA: TGTGCCAGCAGCCCGGCCGGGAGGGACGGGGAGACCCAGTACTTC. Protein product: CASSPAGRDGETQYF.